Many counts were recorded for the clone carrying this T cell receptor beta chain. Its antigen is unidentified. TCRdb processed the RT-PCR reads anew with MiXCR; each CDR3 protein has one entry. This sample has about 150,000 distinct CDR3 sequences, with 9.5% to 12% found just once. These data come from a study of response to subunit inactivated influenza vaccine. Findings and caveats of the study: Each seasonal influenza vaccination, the authors suggested, recruits few new T cells.

The CDR3 loop spans 16 amino acids. V lost 3 bases and J lost 4, with 13 bases in between. Germline lookup yields CDR1 LGHNA and CDR2 YSLEER. J is TRBJ1-6 and V is TRBV4-3, with a possible D match to TRBD1 (5 bases). The input for sequencing was CD8+ T cells sorted from PBMCs, taken around 2 years after vaccination. This receptor was taken from a man aged 50-75 years who received an inactivated influenza vaccine. This CDR3 is CASSHRTGTYNSPLHF. In nucleotides, the CDR3 is TGCGCCAGCAGCCATAGGACCGGGACTTATAATTCACCCCTCCACTTT.